This T cell receptor beta chain came from a study of human T cells and chemical hapten exposure. Study-level points and caveats: High-frequency TCRs, those above 1 in 1000, stayed the same after DPC sensitization.

Only a few counts were recorded for this clonotype. No antigen is known for it. MiXCR was run by TCRdb on the RACE reads, yielding one entry per CDR3 protein. The sample includes 35,000 to 50,000 distinct CDR3 sequences, roughly 10% of them seen just once. Time point noted: pre-sensitization, week 0. Treatment meaning: therapeutic diphenylcyclopropenone sensitization with weekly scalp DPC. Germline V gives CDR1 SGHNT, CDR2 YYREEE (reference sequence). J lost 4 bases, V lost 0 bases, and 4 bases had no gene match. The CDR3 consists of 15 residues. The material sequenced was whole blood, taken in connection with sensitization to the hapten diphenylcyclopropenone (DPC). The TCR sequence derives from a man younger than 45 with alopecia areata. Some clones in this sample may be carry-over from other donors' samples. This sequence joins TRBV5-4 and TRBJ1-1; 9 nucleotides match TRBD1. The CDR3 here is CASSLGQTGGTEAFF. For the CDR3, the DNA is TGTGCCAGCAGCTTGGGACAGACAGGGGGCACTGAAGCTTTCTTT.